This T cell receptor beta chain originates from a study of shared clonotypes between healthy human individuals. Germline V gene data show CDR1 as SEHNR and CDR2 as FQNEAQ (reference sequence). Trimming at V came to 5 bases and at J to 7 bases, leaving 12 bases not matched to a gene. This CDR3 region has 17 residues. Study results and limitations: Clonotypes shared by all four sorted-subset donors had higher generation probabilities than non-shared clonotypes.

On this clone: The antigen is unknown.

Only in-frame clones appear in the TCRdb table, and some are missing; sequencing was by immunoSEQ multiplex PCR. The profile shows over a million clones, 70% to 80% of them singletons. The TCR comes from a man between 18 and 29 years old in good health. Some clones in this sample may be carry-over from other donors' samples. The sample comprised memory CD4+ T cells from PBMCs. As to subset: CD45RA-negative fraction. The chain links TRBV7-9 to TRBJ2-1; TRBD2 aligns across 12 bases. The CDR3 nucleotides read TGTGCCAGCAGCACCCTAAGACTAGCGGGAGTGTTAAATGAGCAGTTCTTC. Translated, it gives CASSTLRLAGVLNEQFF.